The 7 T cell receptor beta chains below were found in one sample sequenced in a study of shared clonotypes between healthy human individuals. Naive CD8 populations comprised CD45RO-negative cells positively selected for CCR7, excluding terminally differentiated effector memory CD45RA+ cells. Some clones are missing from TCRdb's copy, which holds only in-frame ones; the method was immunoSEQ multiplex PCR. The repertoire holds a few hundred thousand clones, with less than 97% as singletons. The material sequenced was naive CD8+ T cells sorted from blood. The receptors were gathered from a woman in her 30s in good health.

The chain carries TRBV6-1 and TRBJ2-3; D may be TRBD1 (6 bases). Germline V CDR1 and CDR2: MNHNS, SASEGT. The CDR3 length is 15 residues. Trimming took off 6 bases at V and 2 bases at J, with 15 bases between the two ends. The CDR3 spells CASRAVRTATDTQYF. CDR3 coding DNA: TGTGCCAGCAGGGCGGTCAGGACAGCCACAGATACGCAGTATTTT.

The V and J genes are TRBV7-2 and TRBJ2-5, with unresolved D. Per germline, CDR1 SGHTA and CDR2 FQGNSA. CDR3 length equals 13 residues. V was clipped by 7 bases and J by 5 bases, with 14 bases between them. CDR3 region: CASTQGPGETQYF. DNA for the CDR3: TGTGCCAGCACCCAAGGTCCCGGGGAGACCCAGTACTTC. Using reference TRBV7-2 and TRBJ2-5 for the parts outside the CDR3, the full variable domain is GAGVSQSPSNKVTEKGKDVELRCDPISGHTALYWYRQSLGQGLEFLIYFQGNSAPDKSGLPSDRFSAERTGGSVSTLTIQRTQQEDSAVYLCASTQGPGETQYFGPGTRLLVL.

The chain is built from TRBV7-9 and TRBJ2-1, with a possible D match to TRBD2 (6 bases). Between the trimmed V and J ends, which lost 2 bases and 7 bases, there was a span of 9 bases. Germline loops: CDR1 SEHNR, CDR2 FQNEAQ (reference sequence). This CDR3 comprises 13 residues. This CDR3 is CASSLLARNEQFF. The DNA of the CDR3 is TGTGCCAGCAGCTTACTAGCGAGGAATGAGCAGTTCTTC.

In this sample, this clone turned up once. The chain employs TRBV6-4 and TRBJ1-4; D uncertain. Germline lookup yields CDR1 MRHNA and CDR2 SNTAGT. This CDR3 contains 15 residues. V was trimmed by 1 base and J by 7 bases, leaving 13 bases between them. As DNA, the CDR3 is TGTGCCAGCAGTGACTGGGGTTGGGTAAGTGAAAAACTGTTTTTT. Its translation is CASSDWGWVSEKLFF.

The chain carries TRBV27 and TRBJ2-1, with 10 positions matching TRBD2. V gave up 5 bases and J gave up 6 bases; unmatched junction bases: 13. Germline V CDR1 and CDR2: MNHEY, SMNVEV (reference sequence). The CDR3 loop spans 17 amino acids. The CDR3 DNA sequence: TGTGCCAGCAGTCTCCTCCTAGCGGGAGAGAGGGTCAATGAGCAGTTCTTC. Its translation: CASSLLLAGERVNEQFF.

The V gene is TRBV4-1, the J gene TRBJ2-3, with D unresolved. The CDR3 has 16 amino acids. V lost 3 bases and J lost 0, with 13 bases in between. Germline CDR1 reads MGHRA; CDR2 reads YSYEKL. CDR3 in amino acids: CASSQARTPSTDTQYF. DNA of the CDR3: TGCGCCAGCAGCCAGGCCCGGACGCCTAGCACAGATACGCAGTATTTT.

The CDR3 nucleotides are TGTGCCAGCAGCCAACAGCGGGGGGGCACAGATACGCAGTATTTT. Translated: CASSQQRGGTDTQYF. The chain has TRBV14 and TRBJ2-3, with TRBD2 identical over 9 bases. CDR3 length: 15 amino acids. Trimming cost V 2 bases and J 1 base; bases outside gene matches: 1. Germline CDR1 is SGHDN and CDR2 is FVKESK.